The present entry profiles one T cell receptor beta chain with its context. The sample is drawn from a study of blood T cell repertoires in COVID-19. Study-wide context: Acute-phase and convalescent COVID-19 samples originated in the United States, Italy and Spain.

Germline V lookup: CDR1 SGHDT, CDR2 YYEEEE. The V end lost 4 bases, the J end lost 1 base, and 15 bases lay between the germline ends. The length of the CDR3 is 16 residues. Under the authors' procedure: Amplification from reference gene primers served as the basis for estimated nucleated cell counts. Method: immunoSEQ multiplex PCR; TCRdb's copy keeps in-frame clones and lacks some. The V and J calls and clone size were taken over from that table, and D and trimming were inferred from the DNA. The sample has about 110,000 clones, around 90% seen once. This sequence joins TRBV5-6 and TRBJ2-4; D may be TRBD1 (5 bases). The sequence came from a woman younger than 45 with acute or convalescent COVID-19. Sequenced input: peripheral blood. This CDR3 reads CASSKRTLGAKNIQYF. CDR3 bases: TGTGCCAGCAGCAAACGGACACTTGGGGCCAAAAACATTCAGTACTTC. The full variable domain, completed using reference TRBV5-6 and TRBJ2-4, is DAGVTQSPTHLIKTRGQQVTLRCSPKSGHDTVSWYQQALGQGPQFIFQYYEEEERQRGNFPDRFSGHQFPNYSSELNVNALLLGDSALYLCASSKRTLGAKNIQYFGAGTRLSVL.